The next 8 T cell receptor beta chains were all read from a single sample in a study of blood T cell repertoires in COVID-19. The table came from immunoSEQ multiplex PCR; TCRdb's copy has only in-frame clones and leaves some out. This sample has some 490,000 clones; 75% to 90% occur once, and the top ten carry roughly 8%. Sequencing input: PBMCs or T cells enriched from blood (not recorded which). These TCRs come from a woman aged 55-69 years who had recovered from COVID-19.

This rearrangement joins TRBV7-9 to TRBJ1-2; tentatively, D is TRBD1 (5 bases). The CDR3 loop spans 14 amino acids. Germline V gene sequence: CDR1 SEHNR, CDR2 FQNEAQ (reference sequence). Trimming stripped 5 bases from V and 7 bases from J, with 17 bases between. The CDR3 nucleotides are TGTGCCAGCAGCCCGGGGGGGAGGGCCGGTGGCTACACCTTC. Amino acid sequence: CASSPGGRAGGYTF. Complete variable domain (other parts from reference TRBV7-9 and TRBJ1-2): DTGVSQNPRHKITKRGQNVTFRCDPISEHNRLYWYRQTLGQGPEFLTYFQNEAQLEKSRLLSDRFSAERPKGSFSTLEIQRTEQGDSAMYLCASSPGGRAGGYTFGSGTRLTVV.

This clone occurred once. The rearrangement links TRBV5-1 to TRBJ1-6; 9 bases map to TRBD1. The trim removed 3 bases at V and 6 bases at J, leaving 10 bases unmatched. CDR1 and CDR2 from the germline V gene are SGHRS and YFSETQ. This CDR3 contains 17 residues. The CDR3 here is CASSSITGTGTNSPLHF. CDR3 nucleotides: TGCGCCAGCAGCTCCATCACCGGGACAGGGACTAATTCACCCCTCCACTTT.

This sequence joins TRBV9 and TRBJ1-6; no firm D call. The CDR3 runs 14 residues. Germline V CDR1 and CDR2: SGDLS, YYNGEE. The V end was cut by 0 bases, the J end by 5 bases, with 6 bases between. The CDR3 coding sequence is TGTGCCAGCAGCGTAGGAGGGAATAATTCACCCCTCCACTTT. Protein: CASSVGGNNSPLHF.

The V and J genes are TRBV7-2 and TRBJ2-5, with D perhaps matching TRBD1 (7 bases). V lost 5 bases, J lost 2 bases, and 15 bases lay in between. The germline CDR1 and CDR2 sequences are SGHTA and FQGNSA. CDR3 length: 15 residues. The CDR3 reads CASSQGGTRQETQYF. DNA of the CDR3: TGTGCCAGCAGCCAGGGGGGCACCCGGCAAGAGACCCAGTACTTC.

J is TRBJ1-2 and V is TRBV4-1; 9 bases line up with TRBD1. The CDR3 is 16 residues long. Germline assignment: CDR1 MGHRA and CDR2 YSYEKL. V dropped 5 bases and J dropped 2; count of bases not matched to a gene: 9. The CDR3 loop is CASSAETGGSNYGYTF. The CDR3 coding sequence is TGCGCCAGCAGCGCAGAGACAGGGGGTTCAAACTATGGCTACACCTTC.

The CDR3 DNA is TGCGCCAGCAGTCAATCGCCCAGGGGGCTCGCTACCGGGGAGCTGTTTTTT. Residues: CASSQSPRGLATGELFF. The chain combines TRBV23-1 with TRBJ2-2, with 8 positions matching TRBD1. TRBV23-1 falls under the ORF class, with uncertain function. The CDR3 sequence is 17 residues long. V dropped 0 bases and J dropped 5; count of bases not matched to a gene: 8.

This chain links TRBV7-9 with TRBJ2-7; D not certain. V gave up 5 bases and J gave up 3 bases, with 11 bases separating them. CDR1 is SEHNR, CDR2 FQNEAQ, per germline (reference sequence). This CDR3 spans 13 amino acids. The CDR3 DNA reads TGTGCCAGCAGCCCCGGAGAGGTCTACGAGCAGTACTTC. It encodes CASSPGEVYEQYF.

This clone was detected once. V is TRBV19 and J is TRBJ1-4; perhaps TRBD1 as D (5 bases). Trimming left V 6 bases short and J 5 bases short, with 13 bases between. Per the germline V gene, CDR1 is LNHDA and CDR2 is SQIVND (reference sequence). The CDR3 length is 14 residues. The CDR3 here is CASSQRSGNEKLFF. The CDR3 DNA sequence: TGTGCCAGTAGCCAACGGTCAGGGAATGAAAAACTGTTTTTT.